The source of this T cell receptor beta chain is a study of blood T cell repertoires in COVID-19. Across the whole study: T cells, B-cell-depleted T cells, or PBMCs provided the cDNA or gDNA that served as material.

In the original workflow: How many nucleated cells were present was estimated from reference gene primer amplification. Data came from immunoSEQ multiplex PCR; TCRdb stores just in-frame clones and leaves some out. V, J and clone size were drawn from that table, and D and trimming were deduced from the DNA. This table has under 150,000 clones, 65% to 80% appearing once. CDR1 and CDR2 from the germline V gene are WSHSY and SAAADI. The CDR3 is 14 residues long. V lost 4 bases to trimming and J lost 0 bases, with 9 bases between them. This clonotype originated in a man older than 75 with acute or convalescent COVID-19. J is TRBJ1-1 and V is TRBV10-2; no clear D. Sequencing input: peripheral blood. CDR3 DNA sequence: TGCGCCAGCAGTGTGAGGGATGTGAACACTGAAGCTTTCTTT. Translating it yields CASSVRDVNTEAFF.